What follows are 25 T cell receptor beta chains derived from one specimen sequenced in a study of blood T cell repertoires in COVID-19. Produced via immunoSEQ multiplex PCR; TCRdb's table is partial and in-frame only. The data contain 40,000 or so clones, roughly 85% of them singletons. Specimen: peripheral blood. The source is a man between 60 and 75 years old with COVID-19, enrolled during active disease.

The V call is TRBV9, the J call TRBJ2-7; the match to TRBD2 covers 7 bases. Germline assignment: CDR1 SGDLS and CDR2 YYNGEE. This CDR3 has 12 residues. J was trimmed by 7 bases and V by 4 bases; bases with no gene match: 5. For the CDR3, the DNA is TGTGCCAGCAGCTCCGGGGGGAAGGAGCAGTACTTC. Encoded protein: CASSSGGKEQYF.

The chain is built from TRBV19 and TRBJ2-7; D may be TRBD1 (5 bases). V shed 3 bases and J shed 2 bases, with 11 bases lying between them. Germline V gives CDR1 LNHDA, CDR2 SQIVND (reference sequence). The CDR3 covers 14 residues. As DNA, the CDR3 is TGTGCCAGTAGTATGAAGGACAAAGCCTACGAGCAGTACTTC. It encodes CASSMKDKAYEQYF.

The rearrangement links TRBV9 to TRBJ2-1; 11 bases map to TRBD2. CDR3 size: 16 residues. Looked up from germline, CDR1 is SGDLS and CDR2 is YYNGEE. V was clipped by 4 bases and J by 3 bases; unmatched bases: 6. The CDR3 region has the DNA TGTGCCAGCAGCCCAGAAGGGACTAGCGGCTACAATGAGCAGTTCTTC. Encoded protein: CASSPEGTSGYNEQFF. The full variable domain, in which reference TRBV9 and TRBJ2-1 provide the parts outside the CDR3, is DSGVTQTPKHLITATGQRVTLRCSPRSGDLSVYWYQQSLDQGLQFLIQYYNGEERAKGNILERFSAQQFPDLHSELNLSSLELGDSALYFCASSPEGTSGYNEQFFGPGTRLTVL.

The chain employs TRBV4-2 and TRBJ1-4; 10 positions agree with TRBD1. With V trimmed by 1 base and J by 7 bases, 6 bases remained unmatched. CDR1 LGHNA and CDR2 YNFKEQ come from the germline V gene. The CDR3 contains 16 residues. CDR3 protein: CASSQVRGQGFEKLFF. In DNA, the CDR3 is TGTGCCAGCAGCCAAGTTAGGGGACAGGGGTTTGAAAAACTGTTTTTT.

The rearrangement joins TRBV9 to TRBJ2-2; 8 bases agree with TRBD1. Germline values: CDR1 SGDLS, CDR2 YYNGEE. The CDR3 is 16 residues long. V was pared by 4 bases and J by 2 bases, with 7 bases of the junction left unmatched. CDR3 sequence (DNA): TGTGCCAGCAGCTCCAGGGACAGGATAAACACCGGGGAGCTGTTTTTT. It codes for CASSSRDRINTGELFF.

The chain combines TRBV9 with TRBJ2-2; 9 positions match TRBD1. The CDR3 covers 15 residues. Trimming cost V 4 bases and J 3 bases; bases outside gene matches: 4. Germline V lookup: CDR1 SGDLS, CDR2 YYNGEE. This CDR3 reads CASSPRQGDTGELFF. Here the CDR3 DNA reads TGTGCCAGCAGCCCCCGACAGGGGGACACCGGGGAGCTGTTTTTT.

The chain joins TRBV19 to TRBJ2-1, with D perhaps TRBD2 (6 bases). This CDR3 contains 15 residues. Trimming shortened V by 3 bases and J by 4 bases, and 13 bases separated the two germline ends. Germline V gene lookup returns CDR1 LNHDA and CDR2 SQIVND (reference sequence). The DNA of the CDR3 is TGTGCCAGTAGTATGATGCCGGAGGGATACAATGAGCAGTTCTTC. Protein product: CASSMMPEGYNEQFF. The full variable domain, rest sourced from reference TRBV19 and TRBJ2-1, is DGGITQSPKYLFRKEGQNVTLSCEQNLNHDAMYWYRQDPGQGLRLIYYSQIVNDFQKGDIAEGYSVSREKKESFPLTVTSAQKNPTAFYLCASSMMPEGYNEQFFGPGTRLTVL.

This clone was observed once. The J gene is TRBJ1-6, the V gene TRBV6-5, with TRBD1 as a possible D gene (5 bases). Germline CDR1 and CDR2: MNHEY and SVGAGI. The CDR3 extends over 15 amino acids. Trimming pared 2 bases from V and 10 bases from J, leaving 15 bases between. CDR3 sequence: CASSYALGGRSPLHF. As DNA, the CDR3 is TGTGCCAGCAGTTACGCCCTCGGGGGACGCTCACCCCTCCACTTT.

This clone was seen only once. The chain is built from TRBV5-1 and TRBJ2-7; TRBD2 agrees at 14 bases. Unmatched junction bases numbered 4, after V lost 0 bases and J lost 5 bases. The germline gives CDR1 SGHRS, CDR2 YFSETQ. This CDR3 is built from 16 residues. The CDR3 spells CASSLEGTSGSHEQYF. The DNA of the CDR3 is TGCGCCAGCAGCTTGGAAGGGACTAGCGGGAGTCACGAGCAGTACTTC.

The gene calls are TRBV3-1 (or the pseudogene TRBV3-2) and TRBJ2-7; 7 nucleotides match TRBD1. From germline, CDR1 is LGHDT and CDR2 YNNKEL (reference sequence). The V gene end was trimmed by 1 base and the J gene end by 3 bases; junction bases not matched to a gene: 6. The CDR3 runs to 15 residues. The CDR3 DNA follows: TGTGCCAGCAGCCAAGTTTTGAGACAGGGCTACGAGCAGTACTTC. This translates into CASSQVLRQGYEQYF.

A remark on this clone: Other nucleotide sequences in the sample specify the same CDR3. The chain employs TRBV3-1 (or the pseudogene TRBV3-2) and TRBJ2-7; 10 bases fit TRBD1. The junction had 0 bases not matched to a gene; V was cut back by 0 bases and J by 4 bases. The germline V gene has CDR1 LGHDT and CDR2 YNNKEL (reference sequence). This CDR3 has 14 amino acids. The CDR3 nucleotides are TGTGCCAGCAGCCAAGAGGGACAGGGGTACGAGCAGTACTTC. Translating gives CASSQEGQGYEQYF.

This clone has just one count. V and J are TRBV5-6 and TRBJ2-1; unclear D gene. Deletions cut 4 bases from V and 0 bases from J, with 11 bases between. Germline V gene lookup returns CDR1 SGHDT and CDR2 YYEEEE. The CDR3 is 15 residues long. The CDR3 is CASSPVLSSYNEQFF. CDR3 nucleotides: TGTGCCAGCAGCCCGGTCCTGAGCTCCTACAATGAGCAGTTCTTC.

The chain joins TRBV5-3 to TRBJ2-7, with 11 bases fitting TRBD2. TRBV5-3 is labeled an ORF, and its function is uncertain. Trimming removed 5 bases from V and 4 bases from J; junction bases left unmatched: 11. The CDR3 totals 16 residues. The CDR3 loop is CARSRTWASGRYEQYF. CDR3 in DNA: TGTGCCAGAAGTCGCACCTGGGCTAGCGGGAGGTACGAGCAGTACTTC.

The chain recombines TRBV29-1 with TRBJ2-5; no definite D call. V lost 7 bases to trimming and J lost 2 bases, with 11 bases between them. The CDR3 has 12 residues. The germline gives CDR1 SQVTM, CDR2 ANQGSEA. The CDR3 DNA reads as TGCAGCGCCCTGGAGCATCAAGAGACCCAGTACTTC. Its protein is CSALEHQETQYF.

The V gene is TRBV7-9, the J gene TRBJ1-6; 9 nucleotides align to TRBD1. J lost 14 bases, V lost 6 bases, and 5 bases had no gene match. CDR1 and CDR2 (germline): SEHNR, FQNEAQ (reference sequence). The CDR3 runs 12 residues. The CDR3 is CASSWDRESLHF. As DNA, the CDR3 is TGTGCCAGCAGTTGGGACAGGGAGTCCCTCCACTTT.

The CDR3 DNA reads TGTGCCAGCAGTTCCCAGGGGGCGAAGGGCTACACCTTC. It codes for CASSSQGAKGYTF. The genes are TRBV28 and TRBJ1-2, with 8 positions matching TRBD1. The CDR3 has 13 amino acids. CDR1 and CDR2 from the germline V gene are MDHEN and SYDVKM. V lost 4 bases to trimming and J lost 8 bases; unmatched junction nucleotides: 6.

Only one count was recorded for this clone. The genes are TRBV19 and TRBJ2-3, with 7 bases that match TRBD2. The CDR3 has 15 residues. V lost 8 bases, J lost 0 bases, and 8 bases stayed unmatched. Germline V gives CDR1 LNHDA, CDR2 SQIVND (reference sequence). In DNA, the CDR3 is TGTGCCAGTGCGGGAGTGAGTCCTAGCACAGATACGCAGTATTTT. Translated, it gives CASAGVSPSTDTQYF.

The genes are TRBV6-5 and TRBJ1-3; the D gene is possibly TRBD1 (6 bases). The CDR3 totals 14 residues. Trimming took 2 bases from V and 8 from J, leaving 13 bases between them. Germline V gene data show CDR1 as MNHEY and CDR2 as SVGAGI. The CDR3 loop is CASSYVRGSDTIYF. The CDR3 nucleotides are TGTGCCAGCAGTTACGTCAGGGGATCGGACACCATATATTTT.

V usage is TRBV18 and J usage is TRBJ1-5; no reliable D call. CDR3 length: 13 residues. V lost 3 bases, J lost 1 base, and 4 bases lay in between. Germline CDR1 is KGHSH and CDR2 is LQKENI. DNA of the CDR3: TGTGCCAGCTCACCGGGCAGCAATCAGCCCCAGCATTTT. It specifies CASSPGSNQPQHF.

The rearrangement uses TRBV5-1 and TRBJ1-4, with a possible D match to TRBD1 (5 bases). This CDR3 is built from 15 residues. CDR1 is SGHRS, CDR2 YFSETQ, per germline. Trimming took off 5 bases at V and 6 bases at J, with 17 bases between the two ends. The CDR3 loop is CASRYTGKGDEKLFF. The CDR3 DNA is TGCGCCAGCAGGTACACCGGCAAAGGGGATGAAAAACTGTTTTTT.

The chain uses TRBV18 and TRBJ1-6; 7 nucleotides align to TRBD1. Germline values: CDR1 KGHSH, CDR2 LQKENI. V dropped 6 bases and J dropped 10; count of bases not matched to a gene: 6. The CDR3 extends over 13 amino acids. CDR3 sequence: CASSRQGSSPLHF. DNA for the CDR3: TGTGCCAGCTCTCGACAGGGTTCATCACCCCTCCACTTT.

V usage is TRBV7-8 and J usage is TRBJ2-7; D unclear. Trimming took 3 bases from V and 6 from J, leaving 9 bases between them. CDR1 SGHVS and CDR2 FQNEAQ come from the germline V gene. This CDR3 is 12 amino acids long. CDR3 residues: CASSLSEREQYF. The CDR3 bases are TGTGCCAGCAGCTTGAGTGAGCGCGAGCAGTACTTC.

The CDR3 here is CASSIGHNQPQHF. CDR3 DNA: TGTGCCAGTAGTATAGGTCACAATCAGCCCCAGCATTTT. The J gene is TRBJ1-5, the V gene TRBV19; no firm D call. The ends were cut back, 1 base at V and 3 bases at J, with 4 bases in the middle. CDR1 is LNHDA, CDR2 SQIVND, per germline (reference sequence). The CDR3 sequence is 13 residues long.

V usage is TRBV18 and J usage is TRBJ2-5, with a possible D match to TRBD2 (5 bases). Between the trimmed V and J ends, which lost 3 bases and 2 bases, there was a span of 10 bases. The CDR3 runs 14 residues. The germline gives CDR1 KGHSH, CDR2 LQKENI. The CDR3 DNA reads TGTGCCAGCTCACCTAGCGAGAGACAAGAGACCCAGTACTTC. Its protein product is CASSPSERQETQYF.

The chain has TRBV6-5 and TRBJ2-7; 9 bases match TRBD2. The junction had 8 bases not matched to a gene; V was cut back by 9 bases and J by 5 bases. The germline V gene has CDR1 MNHEY and CDR2 SVGAGI. The CDR3 contains 13 residues. The CDR3 loop is CASSGTSIDEQYF. CDR3 in DNA: TGTGCCAGTTCCGGGACTAGCATCGACGAGCAGTACTTC.